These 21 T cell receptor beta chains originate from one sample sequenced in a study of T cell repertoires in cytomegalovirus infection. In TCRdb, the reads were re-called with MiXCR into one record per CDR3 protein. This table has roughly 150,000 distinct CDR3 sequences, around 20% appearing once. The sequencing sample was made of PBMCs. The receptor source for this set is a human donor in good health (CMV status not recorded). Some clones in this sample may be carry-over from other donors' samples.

The CDR3 DNA reads as TGTGCCAGCAGCGGGGACAGCCCCGATATTTATGGCTACACCTTC. This codes for CASSGDSPDIYGYTF. V is TRBV9 and J is TRBJ1-2; 7 bases fit TRBD1. The ends lost 3 bases at V and 5 bases at J; junction bases unmatched: 10. Looked up from germline, CDR1 is SGDLS and CDR2 is YYNGEE. The CDR3 is 15 amino acids.

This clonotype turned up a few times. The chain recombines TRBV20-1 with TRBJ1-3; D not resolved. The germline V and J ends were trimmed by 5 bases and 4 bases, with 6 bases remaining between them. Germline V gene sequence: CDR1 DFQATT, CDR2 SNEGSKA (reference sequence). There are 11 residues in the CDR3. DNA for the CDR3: TGCAGTGCTTCCATAGGAAACACCATATATTTT. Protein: CSASIGNTIYF.

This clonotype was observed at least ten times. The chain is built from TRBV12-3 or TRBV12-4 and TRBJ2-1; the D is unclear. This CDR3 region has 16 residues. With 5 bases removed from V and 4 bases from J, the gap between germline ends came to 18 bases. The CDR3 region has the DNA TGTGCCAGCAGTCCTATCGGTCGGGTCGGGTACAATGAGCAGTTCTTC. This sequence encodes CASSPIGRVGYNEQFF.

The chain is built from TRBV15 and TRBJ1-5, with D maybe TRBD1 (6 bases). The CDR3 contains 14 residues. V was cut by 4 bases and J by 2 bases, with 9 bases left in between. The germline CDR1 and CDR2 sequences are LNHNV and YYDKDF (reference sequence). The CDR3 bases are TGTGCCACCAGCACCCGGACAGGCAATCAGCCCCAGCATTTT. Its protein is CATSTRTGNQPQHF.

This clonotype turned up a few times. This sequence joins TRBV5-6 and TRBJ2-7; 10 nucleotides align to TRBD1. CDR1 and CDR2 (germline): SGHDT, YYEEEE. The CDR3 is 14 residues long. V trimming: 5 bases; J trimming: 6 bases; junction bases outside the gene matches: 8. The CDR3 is CASRTGTGVSEQYF. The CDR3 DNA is TGTGCCAGCAGAACCGGGACAGGGGTATCCGAGCAGTACTTC. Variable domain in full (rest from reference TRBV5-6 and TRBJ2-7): DAGVTQSPTHLIKTRGQQVTLRCSPKSGHDTVSWYQQALGQGPQFIFQYYEEEERQRGNFPDRFSGHQFPNYSSELNVNALLLGDSALYLCASRTGTGVSEQYFGPGTRLTVT.

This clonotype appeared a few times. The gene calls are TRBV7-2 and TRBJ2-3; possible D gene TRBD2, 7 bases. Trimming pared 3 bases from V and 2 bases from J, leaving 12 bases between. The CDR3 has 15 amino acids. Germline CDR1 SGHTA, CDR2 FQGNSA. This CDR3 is CASSFEGGHTDTQYF. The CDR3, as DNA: TGTGCCAGCAGCTTTGAGGGGGGGCACACAGATACGCAGTATTTT.

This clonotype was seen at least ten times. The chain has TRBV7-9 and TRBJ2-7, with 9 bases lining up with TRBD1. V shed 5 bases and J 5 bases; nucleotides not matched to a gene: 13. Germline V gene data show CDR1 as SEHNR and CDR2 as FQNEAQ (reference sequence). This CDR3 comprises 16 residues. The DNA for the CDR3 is TGTGCCAGCAGCGTCTCCTCCGGGACAGGGCTAAACGAGCAGTACTTC. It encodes CASSVSSGTGLNEQYF.

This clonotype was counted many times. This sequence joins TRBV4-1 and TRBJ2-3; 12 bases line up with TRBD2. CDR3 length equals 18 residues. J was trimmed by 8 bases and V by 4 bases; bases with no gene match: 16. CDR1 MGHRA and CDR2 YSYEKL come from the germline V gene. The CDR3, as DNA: TGCGCCAGCAGCCTTGCCCGTCAGACTAGCGGGGGTGGGGCTACGCAGTATTTT. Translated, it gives CASSLARQTSGGGATQYF.

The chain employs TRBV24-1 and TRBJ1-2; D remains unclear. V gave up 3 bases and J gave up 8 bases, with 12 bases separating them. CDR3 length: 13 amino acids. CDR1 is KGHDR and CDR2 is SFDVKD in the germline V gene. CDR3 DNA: TGTGCCACCAGTGATGCAGATTATAGGGGCTACACCTTC. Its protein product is CATSDADYRGYTF.

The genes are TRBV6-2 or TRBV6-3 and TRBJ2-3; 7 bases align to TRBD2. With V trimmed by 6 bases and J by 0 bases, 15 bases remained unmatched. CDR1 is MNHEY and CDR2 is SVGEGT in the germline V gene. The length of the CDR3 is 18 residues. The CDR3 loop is CASSDWGDSGRSTDTQYF. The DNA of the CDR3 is TGTGCCAGCAGCGACTGGGGGGATAGCGGGCGAAGCACAGATACGCAGTATTTT.

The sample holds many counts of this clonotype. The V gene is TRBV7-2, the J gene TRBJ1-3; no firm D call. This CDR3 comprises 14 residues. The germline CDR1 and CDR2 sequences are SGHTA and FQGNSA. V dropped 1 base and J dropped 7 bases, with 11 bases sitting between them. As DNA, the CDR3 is TGTGCCAGCAGCTTAGAATCCGGCAGGAACACCATATATTTT. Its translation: CASSLESGRNTIYF.

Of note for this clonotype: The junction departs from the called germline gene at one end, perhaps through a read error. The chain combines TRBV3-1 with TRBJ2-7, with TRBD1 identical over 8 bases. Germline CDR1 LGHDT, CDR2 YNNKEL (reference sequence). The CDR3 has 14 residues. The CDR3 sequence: CDSSYTGGSGEQYF. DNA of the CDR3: TGTGACAGCAGCTACACAGGGGGAAGTGGCGAGCAGTACTTC.

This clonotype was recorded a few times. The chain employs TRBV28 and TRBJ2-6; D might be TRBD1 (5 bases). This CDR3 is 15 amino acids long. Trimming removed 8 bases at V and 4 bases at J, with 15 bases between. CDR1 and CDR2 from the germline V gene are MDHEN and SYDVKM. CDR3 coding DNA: TGTGCCAGCTTAGGCAGGGCAAAAGGGGCCAACGTCCTGACTTTC. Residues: CASLGRAKGANVLTF.

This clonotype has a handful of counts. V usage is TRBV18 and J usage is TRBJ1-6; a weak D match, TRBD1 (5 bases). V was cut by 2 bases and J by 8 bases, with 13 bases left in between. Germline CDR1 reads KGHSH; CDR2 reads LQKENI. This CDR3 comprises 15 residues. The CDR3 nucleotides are TGTGCCAGCTCACCATATGGGGCGCGGGATTCACCCCTCCACTTT. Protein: CASSPYGARDSPLHF. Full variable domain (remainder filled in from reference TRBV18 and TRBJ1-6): NAGVMQNPRHLVRRRGQEARLRCSPMKGHSHVYWYRQLPEEGLKFMVYLQKENIIDESGMPKERFSAEFPKEGPSILRIQQVVRGDSAAYFCASSPYGARDSPLHFGNGTRLTVT.

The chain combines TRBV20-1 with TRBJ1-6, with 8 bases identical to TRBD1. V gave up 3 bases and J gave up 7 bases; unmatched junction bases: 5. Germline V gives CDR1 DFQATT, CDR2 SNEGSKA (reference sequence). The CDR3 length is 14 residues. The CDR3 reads CSARGDRQNSPLHF. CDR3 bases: TGCAGTGCTAGGGGGGACAGGCAAAATTCACCCCTCCACTTT.

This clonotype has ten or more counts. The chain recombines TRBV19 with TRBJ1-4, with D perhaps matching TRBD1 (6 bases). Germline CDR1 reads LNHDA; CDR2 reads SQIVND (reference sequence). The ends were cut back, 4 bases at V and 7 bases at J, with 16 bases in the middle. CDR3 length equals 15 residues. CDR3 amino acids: CASSTETGAFEKLFF. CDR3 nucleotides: TGTGCCAGTAGTACAGAGACAGGAGCTTTTGAAAAACTGTTTTTT.

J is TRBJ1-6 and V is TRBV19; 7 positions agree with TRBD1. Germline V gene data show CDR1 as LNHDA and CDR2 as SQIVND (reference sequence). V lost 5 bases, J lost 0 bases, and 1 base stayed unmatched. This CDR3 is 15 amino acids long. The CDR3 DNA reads TGTGCCAGTAGTCGACAGGGCTCCTATAATTCACCCCTCCACTTT. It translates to CASSRQGSYNSPLHF. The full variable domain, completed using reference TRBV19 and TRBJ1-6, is DGGITQSPKYLFRKEGQNVTLSCEQNLNHDAMYWYRQDPGQGLRLIYYSQIVNDFQKGDIAEGYSVSREKKESFPLTVTSAQKNPTAFYLCASSRQGSYNSPLHFGNGTRLTVT.

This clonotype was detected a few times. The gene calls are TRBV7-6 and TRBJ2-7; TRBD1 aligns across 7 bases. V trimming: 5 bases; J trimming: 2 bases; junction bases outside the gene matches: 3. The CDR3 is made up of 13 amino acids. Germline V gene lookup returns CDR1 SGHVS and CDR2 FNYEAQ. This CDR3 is CASSQGTAYEQYF. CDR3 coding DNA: TGTGCCAGCAGCCAGGGGACAGCCTACGAGCAGTACTTC.

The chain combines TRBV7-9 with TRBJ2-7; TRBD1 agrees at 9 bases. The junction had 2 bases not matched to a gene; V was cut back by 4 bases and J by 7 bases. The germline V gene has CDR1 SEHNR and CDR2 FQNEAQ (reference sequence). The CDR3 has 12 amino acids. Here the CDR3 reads CASSWTGEEQYF. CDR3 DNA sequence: TGTGCCAGCAGCTGGACAGGGGAAGAGCAGTACTTC.

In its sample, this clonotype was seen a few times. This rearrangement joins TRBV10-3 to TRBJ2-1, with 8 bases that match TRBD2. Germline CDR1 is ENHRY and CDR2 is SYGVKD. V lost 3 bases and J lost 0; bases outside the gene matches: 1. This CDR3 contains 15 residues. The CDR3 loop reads CAISETSGSYNEQFF. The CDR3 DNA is TGTGCCATCAGTGAAACTAGCGGCTCCTACAATGAGCAGTTCTTC.

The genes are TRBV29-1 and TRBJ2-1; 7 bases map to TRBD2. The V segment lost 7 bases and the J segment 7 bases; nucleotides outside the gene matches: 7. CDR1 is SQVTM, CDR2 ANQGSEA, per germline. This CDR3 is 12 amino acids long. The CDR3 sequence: CSAGLGGNEQFF. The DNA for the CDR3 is TGCAGCGCCGGACTAGGAGGGAATGAGCAGTTCTTC.